One sample yielded the 23 T cell receptor beta chains listed below, sequenced in a study of T cell responses to AZD1222 COVID-19 vaccine. The method was immunoSEQ multiplex PCR; TCRdb's version includes in-frame clones alone and lacks a portion of them. The sample yields roughly 140,000 clones, just over 90% seen once. The starting material was peripheral blood, obtained on day 0 of AZD1222 vaccination. Receptors originate from an adult in good health.

The chain uses TRBV20-1 and TRBJ1-6; D remains unclear. CDR1 and CDR2 from the germline V gene are DFQATT and SNEGSKA (reference sequence). The CDR3 runs 13 residues. V was pared by 3 bases and J by 7 bases, with 10 bases between. Here the CDR3 reads CSASGERNSPLHF. The CDR3 nucleotides read TGCAGTGCTAGTGGTGAGAGGAATTCACCCCTCCACTTT.

V is TRBV4-1 and J is TRBJ1-4; the D gene is possibly TRBD1 (6 bases). The V and J ends lost 4 bases and 8 bases respectively, with 14 bases between them. Germline assignment: CDR1 MGHRA and CDR2 YSYEKL. This CDR3 has 14 residues. DNA for the CDR3: TGCGCCAGCAGCCGGGACACGGGTTTGGAAAAACTGTTTTTT. It encodes CASSRDTGLEKLFF.

J is TRBJ1-1 and V is TRBV28; a possible D gene is TRBD1 (5 bases). Germline values: CDR1 MDHEN, CDR2 SYDVKM. The CDR3 loop spans 13 amino acids. The V end was cut by 6 bases, the J end by 6 bases, with 14 bases between. CDR3: CASRTQGPSEAFF. The DNA of the CDR3 is TGTGCCAGCAGGACGCAGGGACCCTCTGAAGCTTTCTTT.

The chain uses TRBV12-3 or TRBV12-4 and TRBJ1-2; D is undetermined. This CDR3 spans 13 amino acids. Trimming took off 5 bases at V and 3 bases at J, with 10 bases between the two ends. CDR3 region: CASSPLNHYGYTF. For the CDR3, the DNA is TGTGCCAGCAGTCCTCTTAACCACTATGGCTACACCTTC.

The V and J genes are TRBV5-4 and TRBJ2-3; D might be TRBD1 (5 bases). The CDR3 runs 14 residues. The V gene's germline CDR1 is SGHNT and CDR2 YYREEE (reference sequence). V lost 4 bases and J 1 base, leaving 10 bases between the germline ends. CDR3 in amino acids: CASSPGSGTDTQYF. For the CDR3, the DNA is TGTGCCAGCAGCCCAGGGTCTGGCACAGATACGCAGTATTTT.

V gene TRBV5-1 combines with J gene TRBJ1-5; 9 positions agree with TRBD1. CDR1 SGHRS and CDR2 YFSETQ come from the germline V gene. CDR3 length equals 16 residues. After removal of 0 bases from V and 1 base from J, the junction contained 2 bases not matched to a gene. The CDR3 DNA is TGCGCCAGCAGCTTGGGGGGGACAGGGAGCAATCAGCCCCAGCATTTT. Its translation is CASSLGGTGSNQPQHF.

The genes are TRBV5-1 and TRBJ2-3; no firm D call. This CDR3 has 15 amino acids. Per germline, CDR1 SGHRS and CDR2 YFSETQ. Trimming removed 0 bases from V and 1 base from J, with 9 bases in between. The CDR3 DNA reads TGCGCCAGCAGCTTGGAGCCAGCTGGCACAGATACGCAGTATTTT. As protein: CASSLEPAGTDTQYF.

The chain couples TRBV7-3 to TRBJ2-6; D call uncertain. V was shortened by 4 bases and J by 0 bases, with 4 bases between the two germline ends. Germline CDR1 reads SGHTA; CDR2 reads FQGTGA. The CDR3 loop spans 14 amino acids. CDR3: CASSYSSGANVLTF. CDR3 bases: TGTGCCAGCAGCTACAGCTCTGGGGCCAACGTCCTGACTTTC.

V gene TRBV5-1 combines with J gene TRBJ1-6, with TRBD1 as a possible D gene (6 bases). V lost 4 bases to trimming and J lost 8 bases, with 16 bases between them. The CDR3 extends over 15 amino acids. The germline V gene has CDR1 SGHRS and CDR2 YFSETQ. CDR3 DNA: TGCGCCAGCAGCCTCGAAGGGACATCGGATTCACCCCTCCACTTT. This sequence encodes CASSLEGTSDSPLHF.

The rearrangement links TRBV5-1 to TRBJ1-1; no reliable D call. Germline-derived CDR1 and CDR2 are SGHRS and YFSETQ. The CDR3 consists of 13 residues. The ends were cut back, 2 bases at V and 7 bases at J, with 12 bases in the middle. The CDR3 DNA is TGCGCCAGCAGCTTATCCGGAAAGGGTGAAGCTTTCTTT. Residues: CASSLSGKGEAFF.

CDR3 loop: CASSPPISSSYNEQFF. CDR3 nucleotide sequence: TGTGCCAGCTCACCACCCATTTCCAGCTCCTACAATGAGCAGTTCTTC. This sequence joins TRBV18 and TRBJ2-1; no firm D call. CDR3 length: 16 residues. V was pared by 0 bases and J by 0 bases, with 9 bases between. CDR1 and CDR2 from the germline V gene are KGHSH and LQKENI. The full variable domain, completed using reference TRBV18 and TRBJ2-1, is NAGVMQNPRHLVRRRGQEARLRCSPMKGHSHVYWYRQLPEEGLKFMVYLQKENIIDESGMPKERFSAEFPKEGPSILRIQQVVRGDSAAYFCASSPPISSSYNEQFFGPGTRLTVL.

This rearrangement joins TRBV27 to TRBJ1-2; perhaps TRBD1 as D (5 bases). Germline V CDR1 and CDR2: MNHEY, SMNVEV (reference sequence). The CDR3 has 15 amino acids. Between the trimmed V and J ends, which lost 6 bases and 3 bases, there was a span of 17 bases. The CDR3 loop reads CASSPRDRAYYGYTF. CDR3 sequence (DNA): TGTGCCAGCAGCCCCAGGGACCGCGCCTACTATGGCTACACCTTC.

This chain connects TRBV10-3 to TRBJ1-5; 7 nucleotides align to TRBD1. The ends lost 10 bases at V and 7 bases at J; junction bases unmatched: 10. Germline lookup yields CDR1 ENHRY and CDR2 SYGVKD. The CDR3 is 13 amino acids. CDR3 in amino acids: CANGQEGRQPQHF. CDR3 bases: TGTGCCAACGGACAGGAGGGTAGACAGCCCCAGCATTTT.

The chain employs TRBV3-1 (or the pseudogene TRBV3-2) and TRBJ1-1; perhaps TRBD1 as D (5 bases). Between the trimmed V and J ends, which lost 0 bases and 1 base, there was a span of 9 bases. The CDR3 extends over 15 amino acids. Germline values: CDR1 LGHDT, CDR2 YNNKEL (reference sequence). DNA of the CDR3: TGTGCCAGCAGCCAAGACTGGGGGTCGAACACTGAAGCTTTCTTT. Amino acids: CASSQDWGSNTEAFF.

J is TRBJ1-2 and V is TRBV4-2; D might be TRBD1 (6 bases). There are 15 residues in the CDR3. With 11 bases removed from V and 2 bases from J, the gap between germline ends came to 21 bases. The germline V gene has CDR1 LGHNA and CDR2 YNFKEQ. CDR3 coding DNA: TGTGCCTCCCAAGGGGGGCAGGGCTCAAACTATGGCTACACCTTC. It codes for CASQGGQGSNYGYTF.

The count of this clone is one. The germline gene is not matched at one end of the junction; a read error may be the cause. The genes are TRBV5-6 and TRBJ2-1; 12 bases align to TRBD2. The CDR3 is 15 residues long. The germline CDR1 and CDR2 sequences are SGHDT and YYEEEE. The CDR3 coding sequence is TGTACCAGCAGCGAACTAGCGGGAGGTTACAATGAGCAGTTCTTC. Translating it yields CTSSELAGGYNEQFF. Together with reference TRBV5-6 and TRBJ2-1, the CDR3 gives the full variable domain: DAGVTQSPTHLIKTRGQQVTLRCSPKSGHDTVSWYQQALGQGPQFIFQYYEEEERQRGNFPDRFSGHQFPNYSSELNVNALLLGDSALYLCTSSELAGGYNEQFFGPGTRLTVL.

Details on this clone: In the same sample, other DNA sequences code for this CDR3. The rearrangement links TRBV6-5 to TRBJ1-2; maybe TRBD1 (6 bases). The CDR3 contains 14 residues. The germline CDR1 and CDR2 sequences are MNHEY and SVGAGI. V was pared by 2 bases and J by 4 bases, with 11 bases between. DNA for the CDR3: TGTGCCAGCAGTTACGGGGGGCAGCCCTATGGCTACACCTTC. The encoded protein is CASSYGGQPYGYTF.

This chain links TRBV7-2 with TRBJ2-5, with 8 bases identical to TRBD1. Per germline, CDR1 SGHTA and CDR2 FQGNSA. CDR3 length: 14 residues. The ends lost 5 bases at V and 1 base at J; junction bases unmatched: 3. CDR3 sequence reads: CASSLGTGQETQYF. CDR3 nucleotides: TGTGCCAGCAGCCTCGGGACAGGCCAAGAGACCCAGTACTTC.

The V call is TRBV9, the J call TRBJ1-1; maybe TRBD1 (5 bases). Trimming removed 0 bases from V and 2 bases from J, with 14 bases in between. Germline lookup yields CDR1 SGDLS and CDR2 YYNGEE. The CDR3 spans 16 residues. CDR3 sequence: CASSVDQGTGNTEAFF. The CDR3 DNA is TGTGCCAGCAGCGTAGACCAGGGTACTGGTAACACTGAAGCTTTCTTT.

The chain combines TRBV11-2 with TRBJ2-3; D ambiguous. Germline CDR1 SGHAT, CDR2 FQNNGV. The length of the CDR3 is 16 residues. V was shortened by 5 bases and J by 0 bases, with 15 bases between the two germline ends. In DNA form, the CDR3 reads TGTGCCAGCAGCCCGCTGGCGGTGACTAGCACAGATACGCAGTATTTT. This codes for CASSPLAVTSTDTQYF. Using reference TRBV11-2 and TRBJ2-3 for the parts outside the CDR3, the full variable domain is EAGVAQSPRYKIIEKRQSVAFWCNPISGHATLYWYQQILGQGPKLLIQFQNNGVVDDSQLPKDRFSAERLKGVDSTLKIQPAKLEDSAVYLCASSPLAVTSTDTQYFGPGTRLTVL.

J is TRBJ1-1 and V is TRBV2; no reliable D call. CDR3 length: 14 residues. The germline gives CDR1 SNHLY, CDR2 FYNNEI. Trimming left V 6 bases short and J 0 bases short, with 11 bases between. In DNA, the CDR3 is TGTGCCAGCAGGCTACGTTTTATGAACACTGAAGCTTTCTTT. Protein: CASRLRFMNTEAFF.

V usage is TRBV11-2 and J usage is TRBJ2-7, with a tentative D call TRBD2 (7 bases). There are 13 residues in the CDR3. With 3 bases removed from V and 7 bases from J, the gap between germline ends came to 13 bases. Germline values: CDR1 SGHAT, CDR2 FQNNGV. CDR3 sequence: CASSLGGLGEQYF. For the CDR3, the DNA is TGTGCCAGCAGCTTGGGGGGGCTGGGGGAGCAGTACTTC.

The chain recombines TRBV5-6 with TRBJ1-2; TRBD1 might be the D (6 bases). V was shortened by 5 bases and J by 5 bases, with 16 bases between the two germline ends. Germline assignment: CDR1 SGHDT and CDR2 YYEEEE. CDR3 length equals 14 residues. As DNA, the CDR3 is TGTGCCAGCAGTATCTCAGGGGCAGGGTATGGCTACACCTTC. Protein: CASSISGAGYGYTF.